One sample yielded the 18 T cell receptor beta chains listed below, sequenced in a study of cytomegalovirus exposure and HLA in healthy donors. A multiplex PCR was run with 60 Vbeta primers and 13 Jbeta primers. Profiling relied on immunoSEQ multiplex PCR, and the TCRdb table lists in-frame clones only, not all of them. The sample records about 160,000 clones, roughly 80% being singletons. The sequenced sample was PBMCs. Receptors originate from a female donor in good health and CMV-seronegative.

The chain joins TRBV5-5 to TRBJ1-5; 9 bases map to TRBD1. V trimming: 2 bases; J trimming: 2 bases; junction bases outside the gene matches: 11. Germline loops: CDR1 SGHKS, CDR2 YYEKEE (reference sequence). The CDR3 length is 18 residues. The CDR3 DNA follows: TGTGCCAGCAGCTTCGAACAGGGGGCTCAATTGGGCAATCAGCCCCAGCATTTT. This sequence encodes CASSFEQGAQLGNQPQHF.

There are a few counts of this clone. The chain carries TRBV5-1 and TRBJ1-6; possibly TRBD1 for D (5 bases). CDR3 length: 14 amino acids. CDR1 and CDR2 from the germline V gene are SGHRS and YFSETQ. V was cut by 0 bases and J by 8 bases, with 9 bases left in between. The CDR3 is CASSLGQSDSPLHF. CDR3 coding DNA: TGCGCCAGCAGCTTGGGACAGTCTGATTCACCCCTCCACTTT. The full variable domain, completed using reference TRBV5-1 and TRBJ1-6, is KAGVTQTPRYLIKTRGQQVTLSCSPISGHRSVSWYQQTPGQGLQFLFEYFSETQRNKGNFPGRFSGRQFSNSRSEMNVSTLELGDSALYLCASSLGQSDSPLHFGNGTRLTVT.

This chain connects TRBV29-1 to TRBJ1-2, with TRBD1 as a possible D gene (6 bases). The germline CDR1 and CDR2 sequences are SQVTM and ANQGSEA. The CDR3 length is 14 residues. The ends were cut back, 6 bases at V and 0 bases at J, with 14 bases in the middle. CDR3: CSVVIGGPNYGYTF. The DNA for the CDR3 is TGCAGCGTCGTAATTGGGGGCCCTAACTATGGCTACACCTTC. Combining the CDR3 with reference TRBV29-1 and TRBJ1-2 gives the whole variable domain SAVISQKPSRDICQRGTSLTIQCQVDSQVTMMFWYRQQPGQSLTLIATANQGSEATYESGFVIDKFPISRPNLTFSTLTVSNMSPEDSSIYLCSVVIGGPNYGYTFGSGTRLTVV.

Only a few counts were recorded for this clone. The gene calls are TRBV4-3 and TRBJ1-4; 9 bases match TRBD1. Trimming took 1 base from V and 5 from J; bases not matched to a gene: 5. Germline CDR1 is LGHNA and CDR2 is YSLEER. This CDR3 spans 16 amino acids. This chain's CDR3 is CASSQGAGTGNEKLFF. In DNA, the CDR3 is TGCGCCAGCAGCCAAGGGGCCGGGACAGGGAATGAAAAACTGTTTTTT.

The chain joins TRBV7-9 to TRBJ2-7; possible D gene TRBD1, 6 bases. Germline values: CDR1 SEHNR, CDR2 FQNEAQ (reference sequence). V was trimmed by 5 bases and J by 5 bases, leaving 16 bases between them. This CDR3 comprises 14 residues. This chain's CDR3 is CASSKGGIYDEQYF. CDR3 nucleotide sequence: TGTGCCAGCAGCAAAGGGGGAATTTACGACGAGCAGTACTTC.

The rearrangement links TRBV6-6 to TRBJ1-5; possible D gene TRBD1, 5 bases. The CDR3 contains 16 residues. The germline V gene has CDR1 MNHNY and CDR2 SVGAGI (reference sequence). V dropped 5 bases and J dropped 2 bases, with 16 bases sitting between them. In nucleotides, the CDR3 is TGTGCCAGCAGTCGCGCCGCCAGGGCGGGCAATCAGCCCCAGCATTTT. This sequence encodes CASSRAARAGNQPQHF.

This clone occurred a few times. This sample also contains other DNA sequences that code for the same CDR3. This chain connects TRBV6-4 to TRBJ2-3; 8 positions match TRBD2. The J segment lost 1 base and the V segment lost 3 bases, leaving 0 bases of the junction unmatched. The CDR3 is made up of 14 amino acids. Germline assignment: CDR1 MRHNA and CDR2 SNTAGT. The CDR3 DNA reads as TGTGCCAGCAGTGAAGCGGGAGGCACAGATACGCAGTATTTT. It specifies CASSEAGGTDTQYF.

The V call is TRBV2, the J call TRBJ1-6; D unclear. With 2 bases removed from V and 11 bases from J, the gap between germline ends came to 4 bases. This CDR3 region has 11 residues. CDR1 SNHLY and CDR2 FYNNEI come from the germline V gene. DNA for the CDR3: TGTGCCAGCAGTGAACGGGCACCCCTCCACTTT. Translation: CASSERAPLHF.

The CDR3 nucleotides are TGCAGCGTTGACCCCGGGACAGGGAGTTTCCACGAGCAGTACTTC. The encoded protein is CSVDPGTGSFHEQYF. The chain has TRBV29-1 and TRBJ2-7; 9 bases map to TRBD1. CDR1 SQVTM and CDR2 ANQGSEA come from the germline V gene. The CDR3 is made up of 15 amino acids. The junction had 11 bases not matched to a gene; V was cut back by 3 bases and J by 5 bases.

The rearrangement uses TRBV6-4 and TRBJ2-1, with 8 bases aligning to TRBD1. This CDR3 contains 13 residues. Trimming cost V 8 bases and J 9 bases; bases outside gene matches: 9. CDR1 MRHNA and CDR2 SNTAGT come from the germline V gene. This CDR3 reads CASGVDRVAEQFF. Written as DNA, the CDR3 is TGTGCCAGCGGGGTGGACAGGGTGGCTGAGCAGTTCTTC.

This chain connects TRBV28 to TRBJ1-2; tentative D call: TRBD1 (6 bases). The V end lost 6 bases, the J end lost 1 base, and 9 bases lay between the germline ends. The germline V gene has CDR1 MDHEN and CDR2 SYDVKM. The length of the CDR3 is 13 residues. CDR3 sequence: CASSQQGNYGYTF. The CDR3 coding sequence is TGTGCCAGCAGCCAACAGGGTAACTATGGCTACACCTTC.

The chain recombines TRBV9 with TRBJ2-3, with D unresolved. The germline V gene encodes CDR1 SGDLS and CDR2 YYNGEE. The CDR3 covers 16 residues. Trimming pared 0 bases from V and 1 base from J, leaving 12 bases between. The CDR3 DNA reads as TGTGCCAGCAGCGTAGCCCCTTGGAGCGGCACAGATACGCAGTATTTT. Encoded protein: CASSVAPWSGTDTQYF.

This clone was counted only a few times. The CDR3 protein is CASSLTTRQGSSPLHF. The CDR3 nucleotides read TGTGCCAGCAGCTTAACGACTCGGCAGGGTAGTTCACCCCTCCACTTT. The chain employs TRBV11-2 and TRBJ1-6; TRBD1 might be the D (5 bases). The CDR3 length is 16 residues. The V end was cut by 2 bases, the J end by 9 bases, with 17 bases between. Germline loops: CDR1 SGHAT, CDR2 FQNNGV.

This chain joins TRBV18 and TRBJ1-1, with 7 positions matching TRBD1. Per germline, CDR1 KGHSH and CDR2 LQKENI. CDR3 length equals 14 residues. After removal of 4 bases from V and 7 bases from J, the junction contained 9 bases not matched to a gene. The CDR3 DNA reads TGTGCCAGCTCACAAGGAGGGGGCCCAAGTGAAGCTTTCTTT. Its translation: CASSQGGGPSEAFF.

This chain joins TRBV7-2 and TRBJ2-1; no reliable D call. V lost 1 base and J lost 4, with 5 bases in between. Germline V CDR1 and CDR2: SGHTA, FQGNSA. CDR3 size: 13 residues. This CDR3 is CASSLESYNEQFF. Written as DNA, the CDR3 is TGTGCCAGCAGCTTAGAATCATACAATGAGCAGTTCTTC. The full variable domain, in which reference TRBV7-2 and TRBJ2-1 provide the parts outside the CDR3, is GAGVSQSPSNKVTEKGKDVELRCDPISGHTALYWYRQSLGQGLEFLIYFQGNSAPDKSGLPSDRFSAERTGGSVSTLTIQRTQQEDSAVYLCASSLESYNEQFFGPGTRLTVL.

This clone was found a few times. This chain's CDR3 is CASSLGQGVGGYTF. The CDR3 nucleotides read TGTGCCAGCAGCCTGGGACAGGGGGTGGGTGGCTACACCTTC. The chain couples TRBV13 to TRBJ1-2; 11 bases map to TRBD1. After removal of 5 bases from V and 7 bases from J, the junction contained 6 bases not matched to a gene. Germline CDR1 and CDR2: PRHDT and FYEKMQ (reference sequence). This CDR3 region has 14 residues.

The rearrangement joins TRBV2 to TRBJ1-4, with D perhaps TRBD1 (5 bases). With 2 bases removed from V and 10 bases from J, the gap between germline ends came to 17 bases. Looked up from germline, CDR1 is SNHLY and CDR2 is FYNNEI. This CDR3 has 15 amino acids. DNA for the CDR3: TGTGCCAGCAGTGAACATGAGGGACTTGGTGGAAAACTGTTTTTT. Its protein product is CASSEHEGLGGKLFF. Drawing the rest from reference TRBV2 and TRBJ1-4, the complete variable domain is EPEVTQTPSHQVTQMGQEVILRCVPISNHLYFYWYRQILGQKVEFLVSFYNNEISEKSEIFDDQFSVERPDGSNFTLKIRSTKLEDSAMYFCASSEHEGLGGKLFFGSGTQLSVL.

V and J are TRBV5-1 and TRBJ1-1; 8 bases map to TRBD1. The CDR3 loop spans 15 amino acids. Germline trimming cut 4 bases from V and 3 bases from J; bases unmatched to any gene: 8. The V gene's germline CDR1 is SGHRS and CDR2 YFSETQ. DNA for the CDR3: TGCGCCAGCAGCATGCACAGGGGGGGGGACACTGAAGCTTTCTTT. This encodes CASSMHRGGDTEAFF. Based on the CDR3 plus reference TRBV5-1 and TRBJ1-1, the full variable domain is KAGVTQTPRYLIKTRGQQVTLSCSPISGHRSVSWYQQTPGQGLQFLFEYFSETQRNKGNFPGRFSGRQFSNSRSEMNVSTLELGDSALYLCASSMHRGGDTEAFFGQGTRLTVV.